The clone carrying this TCR beta chain was seen many times. This CDR3 is built from 14 residues. In germline, CDR1 is DFQATT, CDR2 SNEGSKA (reference sequence). Using MiXCR, TCRdb re-called clones from the PCR reads. This table holds about 93,000 clones, 10% to 15% found once. The sample originates from a study of metastatic and nonmetastatic thyroid tumors. Study-level information: Across blood and tumor or nodule tissue, repertoires from malignant and benign thyroid patients were compared with one another.

Patients were all untreated before their thyroid surgery. Specimen: blood. The chain links TRBV20-1 to TRBJ2-1, with 9 bases aligning to TRBD2. The receptor comes from a female donor with papillary thyroid cancer or a benign thyroid nodule (not recorded which). Some clones in this sample may be carry-over from other donors' samples. The DNA for the CDR3 is TGCAGGGCATATAGCGGGAGAAGAACCAATGAGCAGTTCTTC. This encodes CRAYSGRRTNEQFF.